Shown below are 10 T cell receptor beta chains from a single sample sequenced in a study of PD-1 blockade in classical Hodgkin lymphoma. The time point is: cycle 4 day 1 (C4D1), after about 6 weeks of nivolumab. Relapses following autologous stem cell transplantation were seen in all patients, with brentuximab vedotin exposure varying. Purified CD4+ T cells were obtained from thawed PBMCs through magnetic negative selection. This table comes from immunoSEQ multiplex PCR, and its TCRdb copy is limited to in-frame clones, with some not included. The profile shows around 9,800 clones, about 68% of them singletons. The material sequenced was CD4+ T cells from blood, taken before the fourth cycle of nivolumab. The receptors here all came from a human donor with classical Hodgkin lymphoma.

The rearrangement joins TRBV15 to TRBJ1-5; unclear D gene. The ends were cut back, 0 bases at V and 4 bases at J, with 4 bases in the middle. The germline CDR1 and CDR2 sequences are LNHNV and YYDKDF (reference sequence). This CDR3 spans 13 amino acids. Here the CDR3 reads CATSRDVNQPQHF. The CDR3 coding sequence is TGTGCCACCAGCAGAGATGTGAATCAGCCCCAGCATTTT.

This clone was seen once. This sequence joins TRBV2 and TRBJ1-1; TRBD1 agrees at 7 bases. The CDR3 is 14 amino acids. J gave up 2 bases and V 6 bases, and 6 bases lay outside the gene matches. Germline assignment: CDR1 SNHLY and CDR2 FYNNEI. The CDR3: CASRGDSANTEAFF. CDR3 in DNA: TGTGCCAGCAGGGGGGACAGCGCAAACACTGAAGCTTTCTTT.

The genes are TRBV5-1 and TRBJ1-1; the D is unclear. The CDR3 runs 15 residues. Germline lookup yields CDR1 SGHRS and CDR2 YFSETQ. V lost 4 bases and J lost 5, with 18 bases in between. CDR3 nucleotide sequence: TGCGCCAGCAGCCTCGACCCGGCCGGGGATACTGAAGCTTTCTTT. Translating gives CASSLDPAGDTEAFF.

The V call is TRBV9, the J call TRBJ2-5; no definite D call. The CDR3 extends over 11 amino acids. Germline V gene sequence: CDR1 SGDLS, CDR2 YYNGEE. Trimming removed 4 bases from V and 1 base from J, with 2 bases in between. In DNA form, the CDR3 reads TGTGCCAGCAGCTCCCAAGAGACCCAGTACTTC. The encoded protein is CASSSQETQYF.

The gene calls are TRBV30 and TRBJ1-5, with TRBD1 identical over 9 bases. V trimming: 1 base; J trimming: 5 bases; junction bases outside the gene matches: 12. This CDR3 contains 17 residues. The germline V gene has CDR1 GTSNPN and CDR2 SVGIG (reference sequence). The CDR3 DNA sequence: TGTGCCTGGAGTGAGGACAGGGGTCAAAGAATTTATCAGCCCCAGCATTTT. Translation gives CAWSEDRGQRIYQPQHF. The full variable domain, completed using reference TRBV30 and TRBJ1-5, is SQTIHQWPATLVQPVGSPLSLECTVEGTSNPNLYWYRQAAGRGLQLLFYSVGIGQISSEVPQNLSASRPQDRQFILSSKKLLLSDSGFYLCAWSEDRGQRIYQPQHFGDGTRLSIL.

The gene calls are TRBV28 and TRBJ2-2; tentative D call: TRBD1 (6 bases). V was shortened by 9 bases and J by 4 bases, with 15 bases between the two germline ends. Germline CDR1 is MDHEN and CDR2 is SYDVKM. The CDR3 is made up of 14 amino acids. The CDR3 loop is CASRQALITGELFF. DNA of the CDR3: TGTGCCAGTAGACAGGCCCTAATCACCGGGGAGCTGTTTTTT.

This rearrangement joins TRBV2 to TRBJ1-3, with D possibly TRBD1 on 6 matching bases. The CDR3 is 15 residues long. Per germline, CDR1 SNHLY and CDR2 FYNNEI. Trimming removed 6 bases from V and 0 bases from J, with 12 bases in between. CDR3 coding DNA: TGTGCCAGCAGGACACAGGGTAACTCTGGAAACACCATATATTTT. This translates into CASRTQGNSGNTIYF.

CDR3 DNA sequence: TGCGCCAGCAGCCCGGGACAATCTAATGAAAAACTGTTTTTT. Amino acid sequence: CASSPGQSNEKLFF. V and J are TRBV5-1 and TRBJ1-4, with D perhaps TRBD1 (6 bases). V was pared by 4 bases and J by 3 bases, with 10 bases between. CDR3 length: 14 amino acids. Germline V lookup: CDR1 SGHRS, CDR2 YFSETQ. The full variable domain, completed using reference TRBV5-1 and TRBJ1-4, is KAGVTQTPRYLIKTRGQQVTLSCSPISGHRSVSWYQQTPGQGLQFLFEYFSETQRNKGNFPGRFSGRQFSNSRSEMNVSTLELGDSALYLCASSPGQSNEKLFFGSGTQLSVL.

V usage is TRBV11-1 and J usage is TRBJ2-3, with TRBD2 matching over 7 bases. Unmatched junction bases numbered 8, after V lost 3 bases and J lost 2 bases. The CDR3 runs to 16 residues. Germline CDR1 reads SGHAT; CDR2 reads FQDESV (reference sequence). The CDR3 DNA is TGTGCCAGCAGCTTGTTAGCGGGCAGGCTCACAGATACGCAGTATTTT. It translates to CASSLLAGRLTDTQYF.

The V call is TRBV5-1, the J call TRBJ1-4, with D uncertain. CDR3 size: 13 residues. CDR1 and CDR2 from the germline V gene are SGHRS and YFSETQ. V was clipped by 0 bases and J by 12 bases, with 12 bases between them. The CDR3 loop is CASSLGVGSELFF. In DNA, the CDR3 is TGCGCCAGCAGCTTGGGGGTTGGGTCTGAACTGTTTTTT.